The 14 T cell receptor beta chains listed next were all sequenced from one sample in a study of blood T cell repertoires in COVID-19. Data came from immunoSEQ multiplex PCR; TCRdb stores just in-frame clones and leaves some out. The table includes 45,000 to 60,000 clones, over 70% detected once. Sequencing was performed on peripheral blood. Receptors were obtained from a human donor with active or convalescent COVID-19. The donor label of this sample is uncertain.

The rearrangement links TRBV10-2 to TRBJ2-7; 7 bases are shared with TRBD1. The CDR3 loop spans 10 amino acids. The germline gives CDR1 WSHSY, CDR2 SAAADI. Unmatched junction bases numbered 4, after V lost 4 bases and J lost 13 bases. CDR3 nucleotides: TGCGCCAGCAGTGGTACAGGGGACTACTTC. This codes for CASSGTGDYF.

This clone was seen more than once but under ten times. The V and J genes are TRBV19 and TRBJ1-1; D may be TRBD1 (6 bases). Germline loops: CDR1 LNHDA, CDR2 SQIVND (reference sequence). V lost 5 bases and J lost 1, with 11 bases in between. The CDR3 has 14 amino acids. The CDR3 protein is CASSAGTTNTEAFF. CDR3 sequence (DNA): TGTGCCAGTAGTGCCGGGACAACGAACACTGAAGCTTTCTTT.

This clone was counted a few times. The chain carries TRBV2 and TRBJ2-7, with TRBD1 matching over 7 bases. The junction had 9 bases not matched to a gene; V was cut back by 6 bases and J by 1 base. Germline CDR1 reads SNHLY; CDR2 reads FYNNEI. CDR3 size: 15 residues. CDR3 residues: CASRGQAVSSYEQYF. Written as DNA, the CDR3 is TGTGCCAGCAGAGGACAGGCGGTTTCGTCCTACGAGCAGTACTTC. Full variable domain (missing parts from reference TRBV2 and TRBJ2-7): EPEVTQTPSHQVTQMGQEVILRCVPISNHLYFYWYRQILGQKVEFLVSFYNNEISEKSEIFDDQFSVERPDGSNFTLKIRSTKLEDSAMYFCASRGQAVSSYEQYFGPGTRLTVT.

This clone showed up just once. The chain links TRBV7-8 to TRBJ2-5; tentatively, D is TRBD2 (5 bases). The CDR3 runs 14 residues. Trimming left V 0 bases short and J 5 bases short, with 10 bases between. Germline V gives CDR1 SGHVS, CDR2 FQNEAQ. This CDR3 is CASSLARGFETQYF. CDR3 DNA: TGTGCCAGCAGCTTAGCCCGAGGGTTTGAGACCCAGTACTTC.

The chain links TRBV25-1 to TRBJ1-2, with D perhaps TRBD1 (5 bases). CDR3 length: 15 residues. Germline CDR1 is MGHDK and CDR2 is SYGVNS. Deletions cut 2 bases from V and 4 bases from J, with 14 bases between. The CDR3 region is CASSEPTGGVYGYTF. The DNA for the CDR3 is TGTGCCAGCAGTGAACCCACCGGGGGAGTCTATGGCTACACCTTC.

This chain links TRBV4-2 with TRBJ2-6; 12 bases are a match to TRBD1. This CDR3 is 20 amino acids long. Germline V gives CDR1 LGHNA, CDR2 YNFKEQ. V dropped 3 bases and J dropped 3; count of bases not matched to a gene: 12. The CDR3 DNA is TGTGCCAGCAGCCAGTCGCCCCATGGGACAGGGGGCCTTGGGGCCAACGTCCTGACTTTC. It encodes CASSQSPHGTGGLGANVLTF.

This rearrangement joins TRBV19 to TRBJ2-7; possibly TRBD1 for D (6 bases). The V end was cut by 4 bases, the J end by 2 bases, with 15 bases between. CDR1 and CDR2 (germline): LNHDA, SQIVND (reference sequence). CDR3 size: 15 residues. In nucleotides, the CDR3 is TGTGCCAGTAGTAACCAGGGGACCGTAGCCTACGAGCAGTACTTC. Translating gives CASSNQGTVAYEQYF.

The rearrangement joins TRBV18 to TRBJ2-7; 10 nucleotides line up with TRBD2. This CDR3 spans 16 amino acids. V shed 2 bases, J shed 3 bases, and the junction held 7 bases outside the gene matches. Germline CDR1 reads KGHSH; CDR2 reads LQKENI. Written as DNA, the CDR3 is TGTGCCAGCTCACCAAATTTAGCTAGCGGGAGCTACGAGCAGTACTTC. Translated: CASSPNLASGSYEQYF.

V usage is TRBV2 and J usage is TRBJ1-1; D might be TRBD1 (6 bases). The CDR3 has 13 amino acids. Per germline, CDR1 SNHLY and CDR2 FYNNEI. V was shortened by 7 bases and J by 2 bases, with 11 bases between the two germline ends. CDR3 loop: CASTWTENTEAFF. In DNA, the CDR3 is TGTGCCAGCACATGGACAGAAAACACTGAAGCTTTCTTT.

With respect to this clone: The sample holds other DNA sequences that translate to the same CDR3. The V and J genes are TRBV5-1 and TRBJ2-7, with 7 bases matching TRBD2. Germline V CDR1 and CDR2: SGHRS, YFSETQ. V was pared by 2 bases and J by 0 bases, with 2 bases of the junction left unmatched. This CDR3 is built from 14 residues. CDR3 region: CASSLGGSSYEQYF. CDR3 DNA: TGCGCCAGCAGCTTAGGCGGGAGCTCCTACGAGCAGTACTTC.

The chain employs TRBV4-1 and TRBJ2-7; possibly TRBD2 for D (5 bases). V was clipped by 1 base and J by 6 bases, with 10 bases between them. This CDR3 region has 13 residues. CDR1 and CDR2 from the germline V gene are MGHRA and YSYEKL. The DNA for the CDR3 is TGCGCCAGCAGCCAAGGGGCGCGGGTCGAGCAGTACTTC. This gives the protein CASSQGARVEQYF.

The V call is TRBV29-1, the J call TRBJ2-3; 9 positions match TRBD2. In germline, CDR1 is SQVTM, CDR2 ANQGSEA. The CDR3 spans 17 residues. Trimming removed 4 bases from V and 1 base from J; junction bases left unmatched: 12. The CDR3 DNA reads TGCAGCGTTGCAGGAGTAGGGGCGGGAGGGGGCACAGATACGCAGTATTTT. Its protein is CSVAGVGAGGGTDTQYF.

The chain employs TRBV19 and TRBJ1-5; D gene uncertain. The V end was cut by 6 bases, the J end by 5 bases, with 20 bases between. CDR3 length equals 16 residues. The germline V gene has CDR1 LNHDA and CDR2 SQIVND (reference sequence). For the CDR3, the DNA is TGTGCCAGTAGCCCCCCCGGCGGCAGGAGGTATCAGCCCCAGCATTTT. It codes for CASSPPGGRRYQPQHF.

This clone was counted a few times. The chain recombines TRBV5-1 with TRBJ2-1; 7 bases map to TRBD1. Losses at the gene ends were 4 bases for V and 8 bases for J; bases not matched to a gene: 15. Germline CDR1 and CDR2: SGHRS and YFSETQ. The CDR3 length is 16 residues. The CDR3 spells CASSITGAKTIDEQFF. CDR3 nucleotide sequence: TGCGCCAGCAGCATCACAGGGGCAAAAACAATCGATGAGCAGTTCTTC.